This TCR beta chain was recovered during a study of T cells in Graves' hyperthyroidism and ophthalmopathy. In germline, CDR1 is MNHNS, CDR2 SASEGT. The length of the CDR3 is 14 residues. J was trimmed by 8 bases and V by 6 bases; bases with no gene match: 10. The table lists this clonotype with many counts. Its antigen remains unknown. There were TCR beta CDR3 regions amplified from RNA transcripts. TCR CDR3 regions were first amplified by RT-PCR with HTBI primers. TCRdb reanalysed the multiplex PCR reads using MiXCR and keeps one entry per CDR3 protein. The table lists about 350,000 distinct CDR3 sequences, 19% of them singletons. The study excluded patients with uncontrolled infection, other autoimmune disease, pregnancy or lactation. General study points: Most clonotypes expanded in thyroid above 0.001 were likewise present in blood.

V usage is TRBV6-1 and J usage is TRBJ1-1; TRBD1 agrees at 9 bases. Sequencing was carried out using blood. This receptor was taken from a woman aged 18-29 years with Graves' hyperthyroidism. The CDR3 DNA sequence: TGTGCCAGCAGCCGGGACAGGGAAAGGATCGAAGCTTTCTTT. As protein: CASSRDRERIEAFF.